These 12 T cell receptor beta chains share one sample of origin, sequenced in a study of blood T cell repertoires in COVID-19. Data came from immunoSEQ multiplex PCR; TCRdb stores just in-frame clones and leaves some out. The sample gives 100,000 to 150,000 clones, about 85% of which show up once; 25% to 30% is in the top ten. The material sequenced was peripheral blood. Source of these receptors: a woman at least 80 years old with acute or convalescent COVID-19.

The rearrangement links TRBV7-3 to TRBJ2-3, with D perhaps matching TRBD2 (5 bases). Germline V CDR1 and CDR2: SGHTA, FQGTGA. V shed 5 bases and J shed 6 bases, with 9 bases lying between them. The CDR3 consists of 12 residues. CDR3 residues: CASSNAGDTQYF. The CDR3 DNA sequence: TGTGCCAGCAGCAATGCGGGTGATACGCAGTATTTT.

The rearrangement joins TRBV5-6 to TRBJ2-7; 8 bases map to TRBD1. CDR1 is SGHDT and CDR2 is YYEEEE in the germline V gene. The V and J ends lost 4 bases and 3 bases, in that order; junction bases with no gene match: 6. The CDR3 is made up of 14 amino acids. In DNA, the CDR3 is TGTGCCAGCAGCCCCCCCGGGACAGGCTACGAGCAGTACTTC. Its translation: CASSPPGTGYEQYF. Combining the CDR3 with reference TRBV5-6 and TRBJ2-7 gives the whole variable domain DAGVTQSPTHLIKTRGQQVTLRCSPKSGHDTVSWYQQALGQGPQFIFQYYEEEERQRGNFPDRFSGHQFPNYSSELNVNALLLGDSALYLCASSPPGTGYEQYFGPGTRLTVT.

This clone was seen a handful of times. V usage is TRBV7-8 and J usage is TRBJ2-6, with TRBD2 identical over 7 bases. Germline V gene data show CDR1 as SGHVS and CDR2 as FQNEAQ. The length of the CDR3 is 15 residues. V lost 4 bases and J lost 0; bases outside the gene matches: 0. CDR3 protein: CASSSGGSGANVLTF. The CDR3 DNA follows: TGTGCCAGCAGCTCGGGGGGCTCTGGGGCCAACGTCCTGACTTTC.

The chain joins TRBV27 to TRBJ1-3; 7 bases map to TRBD1. After removal of 10 bases from V and 3 bases from J, the junction contained 18 bases not matched to a gene. Germline assignment: CDR1 MNHEY and CDR2 SMNVEV (reference sequence). The length of the CDR3 is 17 residues. DNA for the CDR3: TGTGCCACCCCGAGACTAAAGGGACAGCTAATTGGAAACACCATATATTTT. As protein: CATPRLKGQLIGNTIYF.

The rearrangement links TRBV28 to TRBJ1-5; TRBD1 agrees at 12 bases. J gave up 1 base and V 3 bases, and 1 base lay outside the gene matches. Germline V gene sequence: CDR1 MDHEN, CDR2 SYDVKM. This CDR3 has 16 amino acids. DNA of the CDR3: TGTGCCAGCAGTTTTGGGACAGGGGGCAGCAATCAGCCCCAGCATTTT. Its protein product is CASSFGTGGSNQPQHF. The whole variable domain, remainder taken from reference TRBV28 and TRBJ1-5, is DVKVTQSSRYLVKRTGEKVFLECVQDMDHENMFWYRQDPGLGLRLIYFSYDVKMKEKGDIPEGYSVSREKKERFSLILESASTNQTSMYLCASSFGTGGSNQPQHFGDGTRLSIL.

In regard to this clone: This CDR3 fails to terminate in the conserved phenylalanine or tryptophan, so it likely reflects a read error. No DNA is shown, since the ends of the CDR3 on it are uncertain; the CDR3 is the one TCRdb lists. The chain carries TRBV5-8 and TRBJ1-1; the listed D gene, TRBD1, was not tested against the DNA. The CDR3 totals 11 residues, both ends included. Germline lookup yields CDR1 SGHTS and CDR2 YDEGEE. The CDR3 protein is CASSSLVRALY.

This rearrangement joins TRBV6-1 to TRBJ1-3; D unresolved. The germline CDR1 and CDR2 sequences are MNHNS and SASEGT. This CDR3 comprises 16 residues. With 2 bases removed from V and 0 bases from J, the gap between germline ends came to 11 bases. This CDR3 reads CASSEHGWSSGNTIYF. CDR3 bases: TGTGCCAGCAGTGAACACGGCTGGAGCTCTGGAAACACCATATATTTT.

The chain combines TRBV6-2 or TRBV6-3 with TRBJ2-5, with 12 bases matching TRBD2. The CDR3 covers 19 residues. From germline, CDR1 is MNHEY and CDR2 SVGEGT. V gave up 2 bases and J gave up 6 bases; unmatched junction bases: 16. CDR3: CASSYDPFLAGGLQKTQYF. The CDR3 DNA reads as TGTGCCAGCAGTTACGACCCTTTCCTAGCGGGGGGGCTTCAGAAGACCCAGTACTTC.

This clone was found a few times. The CDR3: CASSQERLGTYEQYF. Here the CDR3 DNA reads TGCGCCAGCAGCCAAGAGCGACTAGGAACCTACGAGCAGTACTTC. The V call is TRBV4-1, the J call TRBJ2-7; possibly TRBD2 for D (6 bases). V lost 0 bases and J 2 bases, leaving 11 bases between the germline ends. Germline V lookup: CDR1 MGHRA, CDR2 YSYEKL. This CDR3 has 15 residues.

The V and J genes are TRBV11-3 and TRBJ1-1; D gene unclear. Per germline, CDR1 SGHNT and CDR2 YENEEA. The length of the CDR3 is 13 residues. V was trimmed by 4 bases and J by 1 base, leaving 7 bases between them. The CDR3 sequence is CASSSRSNTEAFF. CDR3 sequence (DNA): TGTGCCAGCAGCTCCCGGTCGAACACTGAAGCTTTCTTT.

This chain uses TRBV9 with TRBJ2-1, with 7 bases aligning to TRBD2. V gave up 0 bases and J gave up 0 bases; unmatched junction bases: 0. The CDR3 consists of 15 residues. Germline V gene data show CDR1 as SGDLS and CDR2 as YYNGEE. The CDR3 reads CASSVGGGSYNEQFF. The CDR3 region has the DNA TGTGCCAGCAGCGTAGGCGGGGGCTCCTACAATGAGCAGTTCTTC.

V is TRBV6-6 and J is TRBJ1-5, with D tentatively TRBD1 (6 bases). The CDR3 consists of 16 residues. Trimming took off 5 bases at V and 7 bases at J, with 21 bases between the two ends. Germline V gives CDR1 MNHNY, CDR2 SVGAGI (reference sequence). The CDR3 spells CASSLAGQSRNQPQHF. DNA for the CDR3: TGTGCCAGCAGTCTAGCAGGACAGTCAAGAAACCAGCCCCAGCATTTT.